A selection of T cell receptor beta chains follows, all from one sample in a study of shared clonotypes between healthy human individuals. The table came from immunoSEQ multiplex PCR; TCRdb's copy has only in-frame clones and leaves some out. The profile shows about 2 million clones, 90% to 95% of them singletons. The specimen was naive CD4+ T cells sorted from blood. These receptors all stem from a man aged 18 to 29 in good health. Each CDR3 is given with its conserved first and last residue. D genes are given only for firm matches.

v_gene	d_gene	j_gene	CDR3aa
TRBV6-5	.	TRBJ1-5	CASSGTGFQPQHF
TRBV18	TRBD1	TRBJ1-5	CASSTGSEQPQHF
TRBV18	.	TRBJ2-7	CASSPPGHLYEQYF
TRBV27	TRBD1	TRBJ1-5	CASSSGQGGYSNQPQHF
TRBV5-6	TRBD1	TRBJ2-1	CASSTTGGKVDEQFF
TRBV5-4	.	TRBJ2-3	CASSHQSFAQYF
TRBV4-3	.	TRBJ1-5	CASSQDHDPEGSQPQHF
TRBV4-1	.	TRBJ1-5	CASSQDSLGHQPQHF
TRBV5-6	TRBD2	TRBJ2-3	CASSTTSAQSTDTQYF
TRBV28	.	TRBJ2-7	CASTTARYEQYF
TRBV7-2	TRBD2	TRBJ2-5	CASLGAGGQETQYF
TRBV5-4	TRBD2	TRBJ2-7	CASRSGGIAYEQYF
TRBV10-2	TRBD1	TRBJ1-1	CASSDPNLRQGDTEAFF
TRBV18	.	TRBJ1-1	CASSLGQLNTEAFF
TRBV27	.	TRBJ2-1	CASSESLGSTYNEQFF